The TCR beta chain described here comes from a study of a mutant IDH1 vaccine in newly diagnosed glioma. CDR1 and CDR2 (germline): LNHDA, SQIVND (reference sequence). V was clipped by 4 bases and J by 4 bases, with 13 bases between them. The CDR3 consists of 15 residues. Sample time point: week 35, safety follow-up. Each vaccine dose was 300 ug of mutant IDH1 20-mer peptide, with topical imiquimod. The data were produced by immunoSEQ multiplex PCR, yet TCRdb's version contains in-frame clones alone and is incomplete. Of some 31,000 clones in the sample, around three quarters were seen once. This clone has only one observation. What it recognizes is unknown.

This chain connects TRBV19 to TRBJ2-2, with D unclear. This sequence was found in a woman in her 30s with glioma. Some clones in this sample may be carry-over from other donors' samples. The input for sequencing was PBMCs, taken from a glioma patient whose treatment included an IDH1 peptide vaccine. CDR3 DNA sequence: TGTGCCAGTAGTACCCCAGGTTGGAGCACCGGGGAGCTGTTTTTT. It specifies CASSTPGWSTGELFF.